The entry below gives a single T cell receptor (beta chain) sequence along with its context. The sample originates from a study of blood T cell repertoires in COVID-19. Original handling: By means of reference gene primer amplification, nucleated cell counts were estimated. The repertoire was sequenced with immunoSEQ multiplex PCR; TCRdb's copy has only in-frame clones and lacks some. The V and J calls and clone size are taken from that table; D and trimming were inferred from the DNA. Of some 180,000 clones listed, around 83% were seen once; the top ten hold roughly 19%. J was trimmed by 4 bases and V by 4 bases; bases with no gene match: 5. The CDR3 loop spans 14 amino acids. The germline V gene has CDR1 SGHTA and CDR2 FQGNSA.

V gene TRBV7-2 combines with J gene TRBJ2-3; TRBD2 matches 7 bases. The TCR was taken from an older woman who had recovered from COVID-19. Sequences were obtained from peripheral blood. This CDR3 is CASSSRGGADTQYF. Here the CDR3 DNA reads TGTGCCAGCAGCTCTAGGGGAGGGGCAGATACGCAGTATTTT.